This T cell receptor beta chain was captured by sequencing in a study of shared T cell receptors in the human thymus. Germline V gene sequence: CDR1 MNHEY, CDR2 SMNVEV (reference sequence). Trimming took 2 bases from V and 3 from J, leaving 14 bases between them. The CDR3 covers 15 residues. The repertoire was sequenced with immunoSEQ multiplex PCR; TCRdb's copy has only in-frame clones and lacks some. Of approximately 730,000 clones listed, roughly 85% are singletons. Another study also made use of these data, one on human thymus T cells. From that report: Infants, healthy and Finnish, who were having corrective surgery for congenital heart defects served as donors. Thymus tissue was removed during corrective cardiac surgery. Blood and thymic repertoires both appeared biased in V and J gene usage. Related work found strong thymic repertoire overlap between unrelated individuals.

The specimen was thymocytes. This chain uses TRBV27 with TRBJ2-7; D might be TRBD2 (6 bases). This TCR was recovered from a girl under two years old with a congenital heart defect. Here the CDR3 reads CASSLGGALRYEQYF. The CDR3, as DNA: TGTGCCAGCAGTTTAGGAGGGGCCCTACGCTACGAGCAGTACTTC.